Sequencing of this TCR beta chain was carried out in a study of blood T cell repertoires in COVID-19 (dated by TCRdb to about 2020). About the investigation overall: The collaborator samples originated in the United States, Italy and Spain and spanned the acute and convalescent phases of COVID-19. The prospective study material was composed of cDNA or gDNA derived from T cells, B-cell-depleted T cells, or PBMCs. The dataset comprised deeply sampled blood TCRbeta repertoires from subjects exposed to, actively infected with, or recovered from COVID-19. The repertoires were made available in a free public database intended to serve as a resource for research on the immune response to SARS-CoV-2. Samples came from the ongoing ImmuneRACE study (first 160 participants) plus 1,254 subjects from 6 global collaborators. Sample metadata almost always included a de-identified subject ID, COVID-19 status, age in years and sex. Where available, HLA class I and class II types were taken from metadata supplied by the sample provider and were not determined by assay-based typing. Paper-wide results and their limitations: The amount of clinical and demographic metadata varied by source and participant and was provided uncurated.

The collaborating institutions used their own protocols to collect whole blood in K2EDTA tubes. For TCRbeta analysis, collaborator samples were shipped as frozen whole blood, as isolated PBMCs, or as DNA extracted from either sample type. The germline V end is reduced by 7 bases and the J end by 8 bases; junction bases left unmatched: 9. There are 14 amino acids in the CDR3, from cysteine to phenylalanine inclusive. Here the CDR3 DNA is all that survives: 42 bases in frame from base 1. CDR1 and CDR2, per the germline V gene (reference sequence), are MNHNY and SVGAGI. Worth noting for this clone: There is no known antigen for this receptor. Within one base of it there is no much larger clone, and no base qualities were kept.

TCRbeta CDR3 regions were amplified from genomic DNA using the immunoSEQ Assay, a bias-controlled multiplex PCR. In the paper's pipeline: Nucleated cell counts per sample were estimated from amplification of reference gene primers within the assay. To quantify the absolute abundance of each unique TCRbeta CDR3 rearrangement, sequence reads were collapsed and filtered. Productive Simpson clonality was computed per sample as the square root of Simpson's diversity index over productive rearrangements. Not all clones reach the TCRdb copy of this immuneACCESS table, which keeps in-frame sequences only. Checked studies attribute under half of the gap to unresolved V genes and leave the rest unexplained. V and J calls plus clone size are reproduced from that table; the DNA served to infer D and trimming. The sample table contains 55,000 to 70,000 clones; only one count was recorded for roughly nine tenths of them. The top ten constitute roughly 7.7% of the sample.

Input material: peripheral blood. The sequence is built from TRBV6-6 and TRBJ1-4; 8 bases in the junction line up with TRBD1. The source of this sequence is a woman aged 70-85 years with active COVID-19. The nucleotide sequence is TGTGCCAGCAACACCGGGACAGGACGGGAAAAACTGTTTTTT. It encodes CASNTGTGREKLFF.